The rows below give T cell receptor beta chains drawn from one sample of a study of tumor-infiltrating lymphocytes in oesophageal squamous cell carcinoma. TCRdb re-analysed the PCR reads in MiXCR, keeping a single row per CDR3 protein. The sample gives around 18,000 distinct CDR3 sequences, around 44% of which show up once; under 35% is in the top ten. Specimen: esophageal tumor tissue. The receptors originated from a male donor with esophageal squamous cell carcinoma. CDR3s include the opening cysteine and the closing phenylalanine or tryptophan.

>TRBV12-5
CASGLGTRNNEQYF
>TRBV20-1
CSATSRDREAFF
>TRBV7-9
CASSLGTSGIYEQFF
>TRBV7-6
CASSLGSGFGNEQFF
>TRBV12-3/TRBV12-4
CASSSSEPGPWRETQYF
>TRBV7-9
CASSLGSGLAVQETQYF
>TRBV2
CASSQLAAGQETQYF
>TRBV7-6
CASSLIGGRTHNEQFF
>TRBV7-9
CASSPGTGGLRETQYF
>TRBV5-1
CASRGTSGPGGNEQFF
>TRBV11-2
CASSWDRSINSYNEQFF
>TRBV6-1
CASSYVGGGSTDTQYF
>TRBV12-3/TRBV12-4
CASSFGTGFGTGELFF
>TRBV5-1
CASSSTIPLDTEAFF
>TRBV6-6
CASSYSRTSGSDTQYF
>TRBV7-2
CASSPWTSGSSDTQYF
>TRBV27
CASSPGAEKLFF
>TRBV5-3
CASSLRRQGNYEQYF
>TRBV12-3/TRBV12-4
CASGAGIATNEKLFF
>TRBV29-1
CSANTGGGETQYF
>TRBV27
CASTPGQGILAGGPRSYNEQFF
>TRBV18
CASSRQGVLNTGELFF
>TRBV5-6
CASSLGQGANEKLFF
>TRBV18
CASSPMQRVKGNEQFF
>TRBV6-1
CASSRAGAGVTRGGQYF
>TRBV24-1
CATSDHRTGWVYNEQFF
>TRBV15
CATSRDGGNQPQHF